The 28 T cell receptor beta chains listed next were all sequenced from one sample in a study of T cell responses to AZD1222 COVID-19 vaccine. The repertoire was sequenced with immunoSEQ multiplex PCR; TCRdb's copy has only in-frame clones and lacks some. The repertoire holds 120,000 or so clones, with approximately 90% as singletons. Sequenced material: peripheral blood, taken 28 days after the second AZD1222 dose. These receptors were obtained from an adult who received the AZD1222 COVID-19 vaccine.

V and J are TRBV28 and TRBJ1-1; D is unclear. The CDR3 contains 14 residues. V was trimmed by 3 bases and J by 5 bases, leaving 13 bases between them. CDR1 is MDHEN and CDR2 is SYDVKM in the germline V gene. The CDR3 nucleotides are TGTGCCAGCAGTTTCGGTCCCCCTACAACTGAAGCTTTCTTT. This translates into CASSFGPPTTEAFF. The full variable domain, rest sourced from reference TRBV28 and TRBJ1-1, is DVKVTQSSRYLVKRTGEKVFLECVQDMDHENMFWYRQDPGLGLRLIYFSYDVKMKEKGDIPEGYSVSREKKERFSLILESASTNQTSMYLCASSFGPPTTEAFFGQGTRLTVV.

The V call is TRBV30, the J call TRBJ2-3; tentatively, D is TRBD1 or TRBD2 (5 bases each). Germline V gives CDR1 GTSNPN, CDR2 SVGIG (reference sequence). Trimming removed 2 bases at V and 2 bases at J, with 11 bases between. This CDR3 region has 14 residues. CDR3 region: CAWSIGAATDTQYF. The CDR3 bases are TGTGCCTGGAGTATCGGGGCCGCCACAGATACGCAGTATTTT.

The rearrangement links TRBV6-5 to TRBJ2-1; D may be TRBD2 (5 bases). Germline assignment: CDR1 MNHEY and CDR2 SVGAGI. This CDR3 contains 14 residues. Trimming took off 5 bases at V and 9 bases at J, with 17 bases between the two ends. CDR3 protein: CASSNLARGGEQFF. The CDR3 DNA reads as TGTGCCAGCAGTAACCTAGCTCGCGGCGGTGAGCAGTTCTTC.

This clone was seen once. The rearrangement joins TRBV6-2 or TRBV6-3 to TRBJ2-2; 12 bases agree with TRBD2. CDR1 and CDR2 from the germline V gene are MNHEY and SVGEGT. The V segment lost 2 bases and the J segment 4 bases; nucleotides outside the gene matches: 8. This CDR3 spans 18 amino acids. The CDR3 bases are TGTGCCAGCAGTTACATGGGACTAGCGGGTTTTCGCACCGGGGAGCTGTTTTTT. Protein: CASSYMGLAGFRTGELFF.

The chain uses TRBV5-1 and TRBJ1-2; D gene unclear. V lost 3 bases and J 7 bases, leaving 7 bases between the germline ends. Germline CDR1 reads SGHRS; CDR2 reads YFSETQ. The CDR3 is made up of 11 amino acids. The DNA for the CDR3 is TGCGCCAGCAGCTCGAAGGCTGGCTACACCTTC. This encodes CASSSKAGYTF.

This sequence joins TRBV6-5 and TRBJ2-3; D gene ambiguous. Per the germline V gene, CDR1 is MNHEY and CDR2 is SVGAGI. The CDR3 extends over 13 amino acids. The V end was cut by 5 bases, the J end by 2 bases, with 8 bases between. CDR3 coding DNA: TGTGCCAGCAGTCCGCGGACCACAGATACGCAGTATTTT. Protein product: CASSPRTTDTQYF.

The chain has TRBV9 and TRBJ1-4, with no clear D. The CDR3 has 15 amino acids. The V end lost 0 bases, the J end lost 2 bases, and 8 bases lay between the germline ends. Germline CDR1 SGDLS, CDR2 YYNGEE. Here the CDR3 reads CASSVAGRTNEKLFF. DNA of the CDR3: TGTGCCAGCAGCGTAGCGGGGAGGACTAATGAAAAACTGTTTTTT.

This clone has a single count. The chain carries TRBV7-9 and TRBJ1-5; tentatively, D is TRBD1 (6 bases). The CDR3 is made up of 15 amino acids. V was clipped by 2 bases and J by 2 bases, with 10 bases between them. Germline V gives CDR1 SEHNR, CDR2 FQNEAQ (reference sequence). The CDR3 DNA is TGTGCCAGCAGCTTATCGGGGGGCGGCAATCAGCCCCAGCATTTT. Translated: CASSLSGGGNQPQHF.

The gene calls are TRBV10-3 and TRBJ1-6; D is unclear. Trimming stripped 1 base from V and 9 bases from J, with 19 bases between. The CDR3 is 17 residues long. Germline V gene sequence: CDR1 ENHRY, CDR2 SYGVKD. CDR3 in amino acids: CAISELRELGRISPLHF. CDR3 nucleotide sequence: TGTGCCATCAGTGAGTTGAGGGAACTAGGGAGGATTTCACCCCTCCACTTT.

The chain couples TRBV7-2 to TRBJ1-5, with D hard to call. From germline, CDR1 is SGHTA and CDR2 FQGNSA. Trimming took 3 bases from V and 6 from J, leaving 6 bases between them. The CDR3 extends over 12 amino acids. This CDR3 reads CASSFDLQPQHF. The CDR3 nucleotides read TGTGCCAGCAGCTTCGACCTTCAGCCCCAGCATTTT. The full variable domain, rest sourced from reference TRBV7-2 and TRBJ1-5, is GAGVSQSPSNKVTEKGKDVELRCDPISGHTALYWYRQSLGQGLEFLIYFQGNSAPDKSGLPSDRFSAERTGGSVSTLTIQRTQQEDSAVYLCASSFDLQPQHFGDGTRLSIL.

The V and J genes are TRBV19 and TRBJ1-4; no firm D call. V was clipped by 2 bases and J by 1 base, with 11 bases between them. CDR1 and CDR2 from the germline V gene are LNHDA and SQIVND (reference sequence). The CDR3 is 16 residues long. DNA for the CDR3: TGTGCCAGTAGTATAAGCAGGCGACAAACTAATGAAAAACTGTTTTTT. Protein sequence: CASSISRRQTNEKLFF.

J is TRBJ2-3 and V is TRBV4-2; 7 bases match TRBD1. The CDR3 is 16 residues long. Per germline, CDR1 LGHNA and CDR2 YNFKEQ. Trimming at V came to 0 bases and at J to 2 bases, leaving 5 bases not matched to a gene. The chain's CDR3 is CASSQEDRAATDTQYF. The CDR3 DNA follows: TGTGCCAGCAGCCAAGAAGACAGGGCGGCCACAGATACGCAGTATTTT.

The chain is built from TRBV15 and TRBJ1-5, with D uncertain. The germline V and J ends were trimmed by 3 bases and 2 bases, with 8 bases remaining between them. The CDR3 length is 14 residues. The germline CDR1 and CDR2 sequences are LNHNV and YYDKDF (reference sequence). DNA for the CDR3: TGTGCCACCAGCAGCGGTTTCGGCAATCAGCCCCAGCATTTT. Encoded protein: CATSSGFGNQPQHF.

The CDR3 DNA reads as TGTGCCAGTAGTCCGTTGGGGGCTGGGGCCAACGTCCTGACTTTC. It is translated as CASSPLGAGANVLTF. The V gene is TRBV19, the J gene TRBJ2-6, with D perhaps matching TRBD1 or TRBD2 (5 bases each). CDR1 and CDR2 from the germline V gene are LNHDA and SQIVND (reference sequence). Trimming cost V 5 bases and J 2 bases, with 10 bases left between them. The CDR3 is made up of 15 amino acids.

The chain recombines TRBV6-1 with TRBJ1-3; D uncertain. The CDR3 has 14 amino acids. The germline V and J ends were trimmed by 2 bases and 3 bases, with 8 bases remaining between them. Germline assignment: CDR1 MNHNS and CDR2 SASEGT. CDR3: CASSESTFGNTIYF. The CDR3 nucleotides read TGTGCCAGCAGTGAATCGACATTTGGAAACACCATATATTTT.

The V call is TRBV20-1, the J call TRBJ1-1; no clear D. The CDR3 covers 11 residues. Per germline, CDR1 DFQATT and CDR2 SNEGSKA (reference sequence). V dropped 5 bases and J dropped 6 bases, with 10 bases sitting between them. The CDR3 loop is CSAPGPPEAFF. The CDR3, as DNA: TGCAGTGCTCCTGGACCCCCTGAAGCTTTCTTT.

The V and J genes are TRBV29-1 and TRBJ1-1; 7 bases line up with TRBD1. CDR1 is SQVTM and CDR2 is ANQGSEA in the germline V gene. The trim removed 6 bases at V and 4 bases at J, leaving 8 bases unmatched. This CDR3 is 13 amino acids long. CDR3 in DNA: TGCAGCGTGAAGACAGGGTCAGGCACTGAAGCTTTCTTT. Protein product: CSVKTGSGTEAFF.

The V gene is TRBV7-8, the J gene TRBJ1-5, with TRBD1 as a possible D gene (5 bases). Trimming removed 4 bases at V and 3 bases at J, with 16 bases between. CDR3 size: 16 residues. In germline, CDR1 is SGHVS, CDR2 FQNEAQ. Here the CDR3 DNA reads TGTGCCAGCAGCTCCCGGACTCAGGGCGACAATCAGCCCCAGCATTTT. It codes for CASSSRTQGDNQPQHF.

The chain has TRBV15 and TRBJ1-6; unclear D gene. V was clipped by 1 base and J by 6 bases, with 16 bases between them. Germline V gene sequence: CDR1 LNHNV, CDR2 YYDKDF (reference sequence). CDR3 length: 17 residues. The CDR3 sequence is CATSRGSGDIGNSPLHF. CDR3 nucleotides: TGTGCCACCAGCAGAGGGTCTGGGGATATTGGTAATTCACCCCTCCACTTT.

The chain recombines TRBV18 with TRBJ1-6; unclear D gene. The ends were cut back, 6 bases at V and 8 bases at J, with 11 bases in the middle. This CDR3 region has 13 residues. Germline V gives CDR1 KGHSH, CDR2 LQKENI. The CDR3: CASSLKADSPLHF. CDR3 sequence (DNA): TGTGCCAGCTCGTTAAAAGCAGATTCACCCCTCCACTTT. Together with reference TRBV18 and TRBJ1-6, the CDR3 gives the full variable domain: NAGVMQNPRHLVRRRGQEARLRCSPMKGHSHVYWYRQLPEEGLKFMVYLQKENIIDESGMPKERFSAEFPKEGPSILRIQQVVRGDSAAYFCASSLKADSPLHFGNGTRLTVT.

As concerns this clone: Other DNA sequences of this sample code for an identical CDR3. CDR3: CASSLGQNYGYTF. The CDR3 DNA follows: TGTGCCAGCAGTTTGGGACAGAACTATGGCTACACCTTC. V is TRBV28 and J is TRBJ1-2; 7 bases line up with TRBD1. V was pared by 3 bases and J by 2 bases, with 0 bases of the junction left unmatched. The CDR3 covers 13 residues. Germline values: CDR1 MDHEN, CDR2 SYDVKM.

The chain combines TRBV30 with TRBJ1-6, with D possibly being TRBD1 (5 bases). Germline lookup yields CDR1 GTSNPN and CDR2 SVGIG (reference sequence). Trimming removed 6 bases at V and 8 bases at J, with 17 bases between. This CDR3 is built from 14 residues. The CDR3 here is CACVRERGYSPLHF. In DNA form, the CDR3 reads TGTGCCTGCGTCCGAGAGAGGGGCTATTCACCCCTCCACTTT. Together with reference TRBV30 and TRBJ1-6, the CDR3 gives the full variable domain: SQTIHQWPATLVQPVGSPLSLECTVEGTSNPNLYWYRQAAGRGLQLLFYSVGIGQISSEVPQNLSASRPQDRQFILSSKKLLLSDSGFYLCACVRERGYSPLHFGNGTRLTVT.

The rearrangement uses TRBV2 and TRBJ1-1, with D possibly TRBD1 on 5 matching bases. The ends were cut back, 7 bases at V and 3 bases at J, with 18 bases in the middle. CDR1 SNHLY and CDR2 FYNNEI come from the germline V gene. The CDR3 consists of 15 residues. In DNA, the CDR3 is TGTGCCAGCACCGCGGAGGGACTACCTGACACTGAAGCTTTCTTT. Residues: CASTAEGLPDTEAFF.

This sequence joins TRBV14 and TRBJ2-3; possible D gene TRBD1, 5 bases. V was pared by 0 bases and J by 4 bases, with 11 bases between. The V gene's germline CDR1 is SGHDN and CDR2 FVKESK. The CDR3 loop spans 15 amino acids. This chain's CDR3 is CASSQDPHRSDTQYF. CDR3 DNA: TGTGCCAGCAGCCAAGATCCCCACAGGTCAGATACGCAGTATTTT.

This chain uses TRBV9 with TRBJ1-1; the match to TRBD1 covers 7 bases. Unmatched junction bases numbered 2, after V lost 0 bases and J lost 0 bases. From germline, CDR1 is SGDLS and CDR2 YYNGEE. This CDR3 is 15 amino acids long. CDR3 amino acids: CASSVVTGLNTEAFF. The CDR3 region has the DNA TGTGCCAGCAGCGTAGTGACAGGGCTGAACACTGAAGCTTTCTTT.

CDR3 amino acids: CASSWRQREETQYF. The DNA of the CDR3 is TGCGCCAGCAGCTGGCGGCAAAGGGAGGAGACCCAGTACTTC. This chain joins TRBV5-1 and TRBJ2-5; TRBD2 is a possible D gene (5 bases). The germline V gene has CDR1 SGHRS and CDR2 YFSETQ. The CDR3 has 14 residues. V dropped 3 bases and J dropped 5 bases, with 14 bases sitting between them.

V gene TRBV15 combines with J gene TRBJ1-4; perhaps TRBD1 as D (6 bases). The CDR3 has 14 amino acids. The germline V gene encodes CDR1 LNHNV and CDR2 YYDKDF (reference sequence). Trimming left V 5 bases short and J 8 bases short, with 15 bases between. The CDR3, as DNA: TGTGCCACCAGCCTAAAGGGGGGTTCGGAAAAACTGTTTTTT. It translates to CATSLKGGSEKLFF.

This chain joins TRBV28 and TRBJ1-5, with 7 bases identical to TRBD1. CDR1 and CDR2 from the germline V gene are MDHEN and SYDVKM. Unmatched junction bases numbered 7, after V lost 4 bases and J lost 4 bases. This CDR3 is 15 amino acids long. CDR3 coding DNA: TGTGCCAGCAGTTCCCCAGGGGGAAGGAATCAGCCCCAGCATTTT. This translates into CASSSPGGRNQPQHF. The whole variable domain, remainder taken from reference TRBV28 and TRBJ1-5, is DVKVTQSSRYLVKRTGEKVFLECVQDMDHENMFWYRQDPGLGLRLIYFSYDVKMKEKGDIPEGYSVSREKKERFSLILESASTNQTSMYLCASSSPGGRNQPQHFGDGTRLSIL.